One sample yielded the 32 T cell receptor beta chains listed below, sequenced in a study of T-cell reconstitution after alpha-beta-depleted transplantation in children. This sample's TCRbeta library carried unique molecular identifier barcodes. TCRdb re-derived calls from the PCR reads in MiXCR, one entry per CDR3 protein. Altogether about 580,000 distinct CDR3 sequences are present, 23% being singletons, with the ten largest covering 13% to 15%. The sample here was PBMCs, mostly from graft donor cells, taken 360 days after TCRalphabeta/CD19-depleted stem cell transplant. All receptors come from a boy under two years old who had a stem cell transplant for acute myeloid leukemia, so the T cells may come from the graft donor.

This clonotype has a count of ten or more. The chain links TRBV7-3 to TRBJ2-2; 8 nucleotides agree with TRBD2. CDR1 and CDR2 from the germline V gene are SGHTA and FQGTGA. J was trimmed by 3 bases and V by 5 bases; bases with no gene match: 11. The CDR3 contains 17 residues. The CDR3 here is CASSLSSSGAYTGELFF. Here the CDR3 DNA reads TGTGCCAGCAGCCTGTCTAGTAGCGGGGCTTACACCGGGGAGCTGTTTTTT.

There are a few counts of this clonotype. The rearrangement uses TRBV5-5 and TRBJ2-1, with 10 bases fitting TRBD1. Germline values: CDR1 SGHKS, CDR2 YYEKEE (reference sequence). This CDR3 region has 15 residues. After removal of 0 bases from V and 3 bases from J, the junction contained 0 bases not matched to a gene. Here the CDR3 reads CASSLGDRGYNEQFF. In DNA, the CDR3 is TGTGCCAGCAGCTTGGGGGACAGGGGCTACAATGAGCAGTTCTTC. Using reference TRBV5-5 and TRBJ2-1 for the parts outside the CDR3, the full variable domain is DAGVTQSPTHLIKTRGQQVTLRCSPISGHKSVSWYQQVLGQGPQFIFQYYEKEERGRGNFPDRFSARQFPNYSSELNVNALLLGDSALYLCASSLGDRGYNEQFFGPGTRLTVL.

The CDR3, as DNA: TGTGCCAGCAGCTTATCCAATGGGAACATTCAGTACTTC. This encodes CASSLSNGNIQYF. The rearrangement joins TRBV11-2 to TRBJ2-4, with D unclear. CDR3 size: 13 residues. V was shortened by 2 bases and J by 7 bases, with 9 bases between the two germline ends. CDR1 SGHAT and CDR2 FQNNGV come from the germline V gene.

The CDR3 bases are TGCAGTGCTAGAAAACAGGACAACTACACTGAAGCTTTCTTT. Protein: CSARKQDNYTEAFF. The rearrangement joins TRBV20-1 to TRBJ1-1; D is perhaps TRBD1 (5 bases). From germline, CDR1 is DFQATT and CDR2 SNEGSKA (reference sequence). Deletions cut 2 bases from V and 3 bases from J, with 13 bases between. This CDR3 is 14 amino acids long.

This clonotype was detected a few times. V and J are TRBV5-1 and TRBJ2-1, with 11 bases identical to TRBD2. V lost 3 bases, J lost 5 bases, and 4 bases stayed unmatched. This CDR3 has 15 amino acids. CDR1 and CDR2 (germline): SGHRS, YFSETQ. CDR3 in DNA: TGCGCCAGCAGCTCGGGACTAGCGGTCGACAATGAGCAGTTCTTC. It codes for CASSSGLAVDNEQFF.

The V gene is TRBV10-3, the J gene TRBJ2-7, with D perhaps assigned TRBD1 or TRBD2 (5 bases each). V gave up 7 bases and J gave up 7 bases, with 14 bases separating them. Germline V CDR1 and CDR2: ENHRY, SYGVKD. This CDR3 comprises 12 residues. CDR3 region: CAIKEEGSEQYF. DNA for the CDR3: TGTGCCATCAAAGAAGAGGGGAGTGAGCAGTACTTC.

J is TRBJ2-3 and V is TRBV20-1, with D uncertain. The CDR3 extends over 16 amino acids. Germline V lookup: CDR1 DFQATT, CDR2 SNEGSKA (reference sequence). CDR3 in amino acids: CPIRRVIWRGTDTQYF. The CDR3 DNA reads TGCCCTATTCGAAGGGTCATTTGGCGTGGCACAGATACGCAGTATTTT.

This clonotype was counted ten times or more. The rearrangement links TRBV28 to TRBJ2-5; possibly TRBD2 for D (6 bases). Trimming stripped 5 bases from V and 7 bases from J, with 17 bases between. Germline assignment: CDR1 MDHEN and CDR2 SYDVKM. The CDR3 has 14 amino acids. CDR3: CASSPILASGTQYF. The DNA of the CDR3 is TGTGCCAGCAGTCCAATACTAGCATCGGGGACCCAGTACTTC.

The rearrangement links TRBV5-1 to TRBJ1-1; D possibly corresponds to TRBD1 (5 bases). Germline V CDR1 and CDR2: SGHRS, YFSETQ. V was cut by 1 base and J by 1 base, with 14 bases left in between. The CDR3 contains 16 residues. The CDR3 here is CASSLYVWDQNTEAFF. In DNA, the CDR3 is TGCGCCAGCAGCTTGTACGTGTGGGACCAGAACACTGAAGCTTTCTTT.

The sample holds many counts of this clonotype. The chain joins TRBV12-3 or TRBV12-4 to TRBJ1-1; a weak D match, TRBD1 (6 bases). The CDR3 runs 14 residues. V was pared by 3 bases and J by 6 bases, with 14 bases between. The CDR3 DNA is TGTGCCAGCAGTTTCGAGGGGGATAGTCCTGAAGCTTTCTTT. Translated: CASSFEGDSPEAFF.

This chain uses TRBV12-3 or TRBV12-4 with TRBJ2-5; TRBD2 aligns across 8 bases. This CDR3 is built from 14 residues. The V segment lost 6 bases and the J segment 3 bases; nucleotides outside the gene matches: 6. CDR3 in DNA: TGTGCCAGCAGGAGCGGGGGCTGGGAAGAGACCCAGTACTTC. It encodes CASRSGGWEETQYF.

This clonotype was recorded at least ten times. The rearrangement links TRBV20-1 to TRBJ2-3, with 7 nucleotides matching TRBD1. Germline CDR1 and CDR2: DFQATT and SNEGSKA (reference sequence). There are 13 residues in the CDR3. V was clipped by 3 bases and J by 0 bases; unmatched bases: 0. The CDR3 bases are TGCAGTGCTAGGGGACAGAGCACAGATACGCAGTATTTT. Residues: CSARGQSTDTQYF.

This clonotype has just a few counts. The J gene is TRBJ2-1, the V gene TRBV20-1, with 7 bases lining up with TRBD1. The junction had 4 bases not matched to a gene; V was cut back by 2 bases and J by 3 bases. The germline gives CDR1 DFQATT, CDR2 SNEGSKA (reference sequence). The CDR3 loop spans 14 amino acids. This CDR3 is CSARPQGVYNEQFF. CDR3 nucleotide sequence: TGCAGTGCTAGACCCCAGGGGGTCTACAATGAGCAGTTCTTC.

CDR3 DNA: TGTGCCAGCAGAACGGGGCAGACTCTAAGCACAGATACGCAGTATTTT. Translated, it gives CASRTGQTLSTDTQYF. The chain is built from TRBV6-1 and TRBJ2-3, with D tentatively TRBD1 or TRBD2 (5 bases each). This CDR3 has 16 residues. Trimming took 6 bases from V and 0 from J, leaving 16 bases between them. Germline V gene data show CDR1 as MNHNS and CDR2 as SASEGT.

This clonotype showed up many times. Here the CDR3 DNA reads TGTGCCAGCAGCGAAGGGAACCGACAGAACATTCAGTACTTC. Amino acid sequence: CASSEGNRQNIQYF. The chain employs TRBV7-2 and TRBJ2-4, with D tentatively TRBD1 (5 bases). The CDR3 totals 14 residues. Germline CDR1 SGHTA, CDR2 FQGNSA. V was clipped by 5 bases and J by 7 bases, with 15 bases between them.

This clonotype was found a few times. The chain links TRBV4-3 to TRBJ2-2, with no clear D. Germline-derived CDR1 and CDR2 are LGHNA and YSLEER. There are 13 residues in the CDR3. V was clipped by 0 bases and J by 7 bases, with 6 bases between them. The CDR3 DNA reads TGCGCCAGCAGCCAAGATGGTGGCGGGGAGCTGTTTTTT. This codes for CASSQDGGGELFF.

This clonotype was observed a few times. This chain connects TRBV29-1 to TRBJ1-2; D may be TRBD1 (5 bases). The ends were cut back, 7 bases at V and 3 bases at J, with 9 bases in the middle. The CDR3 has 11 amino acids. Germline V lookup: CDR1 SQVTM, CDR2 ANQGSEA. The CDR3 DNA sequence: TGCAGCGGAAGGGGCGACTATGGCTACACCTTC. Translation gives CSGRGDYGYTF.

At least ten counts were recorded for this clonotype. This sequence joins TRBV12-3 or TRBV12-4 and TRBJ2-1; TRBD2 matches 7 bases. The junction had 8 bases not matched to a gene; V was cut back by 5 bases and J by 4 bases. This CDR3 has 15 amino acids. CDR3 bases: TGTGCCAGCAGTCCTGGTCTAGCGGCATACAATGAGCAGTTCTTC. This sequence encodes CASSPGLAAYNEQFF.

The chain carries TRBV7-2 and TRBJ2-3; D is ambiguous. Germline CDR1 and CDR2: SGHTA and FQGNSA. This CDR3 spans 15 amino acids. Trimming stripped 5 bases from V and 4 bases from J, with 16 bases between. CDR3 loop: CASSGSDGTADTQYF. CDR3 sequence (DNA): TGTGCCAGCAGCGGGTCGGACGGTACCGCAGATACGCAGTATTTT.

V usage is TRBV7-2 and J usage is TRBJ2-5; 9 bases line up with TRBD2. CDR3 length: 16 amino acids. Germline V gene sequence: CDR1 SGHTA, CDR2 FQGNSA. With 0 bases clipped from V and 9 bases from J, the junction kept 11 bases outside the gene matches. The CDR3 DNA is TGTGCCAGCAGCTTAGCGGGGGAAGGGGCGGGGGGGTCCCAGTACTTC. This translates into CASSLAGEGAGGSQYF.

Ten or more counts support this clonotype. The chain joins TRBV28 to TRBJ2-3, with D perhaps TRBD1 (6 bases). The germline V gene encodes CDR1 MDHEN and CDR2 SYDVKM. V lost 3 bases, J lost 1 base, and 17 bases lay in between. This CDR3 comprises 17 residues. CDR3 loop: CASSLGAILRRTDTQYF. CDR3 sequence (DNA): TGTGCCAGCAGTTTGGGGGCAATCCTAAGGCGCACAGATACGCAGTATTTT.

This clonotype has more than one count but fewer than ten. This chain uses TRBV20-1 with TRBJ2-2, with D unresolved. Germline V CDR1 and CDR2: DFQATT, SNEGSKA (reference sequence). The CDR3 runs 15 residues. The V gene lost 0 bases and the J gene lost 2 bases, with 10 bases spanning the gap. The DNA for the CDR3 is TGCAGTGCTAGAGATTACCGGGTTAACACCGGGGAGCTGTTTTTT. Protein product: CSARDYRVNTGELFF.

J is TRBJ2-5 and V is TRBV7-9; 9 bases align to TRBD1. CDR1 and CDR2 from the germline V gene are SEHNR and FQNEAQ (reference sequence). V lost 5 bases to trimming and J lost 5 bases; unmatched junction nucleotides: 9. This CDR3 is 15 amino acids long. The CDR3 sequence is CASSPGTGYAETQYF. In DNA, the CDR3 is TGTGCCAGCAGCCCGGGGACAGGGTATGCGGAGACCCAGTACTTC.

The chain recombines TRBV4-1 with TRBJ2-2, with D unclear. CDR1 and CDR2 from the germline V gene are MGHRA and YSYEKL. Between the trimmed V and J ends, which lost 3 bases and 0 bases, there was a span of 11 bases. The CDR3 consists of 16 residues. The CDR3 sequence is CASSHPSQANTGELFF. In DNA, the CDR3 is TGCGCCAGCAGCCACCCGTCGCAGGCGAACACCGGGGAGCTGTTTTTT.

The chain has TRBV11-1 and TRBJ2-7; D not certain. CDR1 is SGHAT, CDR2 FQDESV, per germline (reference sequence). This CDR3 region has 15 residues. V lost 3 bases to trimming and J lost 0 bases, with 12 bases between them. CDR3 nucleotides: TGTGCCAGCAGCTTCACTTATCAGGACTCCTACGAGCAGTACTTC. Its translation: CASSFTYQDSYEQYF.

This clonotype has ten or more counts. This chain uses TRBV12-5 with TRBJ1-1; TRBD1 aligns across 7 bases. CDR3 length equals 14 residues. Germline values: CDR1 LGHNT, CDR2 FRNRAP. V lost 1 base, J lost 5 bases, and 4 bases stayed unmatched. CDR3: CASGLAGGRTEAFF. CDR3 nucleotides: TGTGCTAGTGGTTTGGCAGGGGGTCGGACTGAAGCTTTCTTT.

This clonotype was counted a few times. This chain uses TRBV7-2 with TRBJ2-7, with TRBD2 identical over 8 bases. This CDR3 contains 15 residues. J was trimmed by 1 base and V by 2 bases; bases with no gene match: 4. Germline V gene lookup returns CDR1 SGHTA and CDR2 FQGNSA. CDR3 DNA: TGTGCCAGCAGCTTACGCGGGGGGACATCCTACGAGCAGTACTTC. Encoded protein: CASSLRGGTSYEQYF.

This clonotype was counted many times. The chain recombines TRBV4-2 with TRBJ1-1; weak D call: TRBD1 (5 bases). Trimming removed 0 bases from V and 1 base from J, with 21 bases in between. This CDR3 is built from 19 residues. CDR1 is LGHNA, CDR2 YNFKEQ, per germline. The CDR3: CASSQEEVRAPPRNTEAFF. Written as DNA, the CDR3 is TGTGCCAGCAGCCAAGAAGAGGTCAGGGCCCCCCCTAGGAACACTGAAGCTTTCTTT.

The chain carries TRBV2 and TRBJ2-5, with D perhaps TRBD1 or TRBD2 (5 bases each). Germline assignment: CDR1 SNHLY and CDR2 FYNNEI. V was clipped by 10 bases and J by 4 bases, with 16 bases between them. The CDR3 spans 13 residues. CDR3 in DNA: TGTGCCATCGCCCCGGGACGGGGAGAGACCCAGTACTTC. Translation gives CAIAPGRGETQYF.

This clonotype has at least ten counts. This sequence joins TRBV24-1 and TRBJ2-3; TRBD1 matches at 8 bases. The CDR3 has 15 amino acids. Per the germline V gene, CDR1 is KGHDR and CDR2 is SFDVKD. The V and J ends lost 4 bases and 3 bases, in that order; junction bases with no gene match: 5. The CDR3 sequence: CATSESGQGTDTQYF. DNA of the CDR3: TGTGCCACCAGTGAATCCGGACAGGGTACAGATACGCAGTATTTT.

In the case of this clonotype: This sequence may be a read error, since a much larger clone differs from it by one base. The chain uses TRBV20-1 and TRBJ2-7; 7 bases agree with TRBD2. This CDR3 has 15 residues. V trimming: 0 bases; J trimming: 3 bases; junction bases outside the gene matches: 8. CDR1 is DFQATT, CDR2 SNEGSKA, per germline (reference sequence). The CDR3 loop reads CSAREPGLTVYEQYF. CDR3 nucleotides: TGCAGTGCTAGAGAACCGGGACTAACAGTCTACGAGCAGTACTTC.

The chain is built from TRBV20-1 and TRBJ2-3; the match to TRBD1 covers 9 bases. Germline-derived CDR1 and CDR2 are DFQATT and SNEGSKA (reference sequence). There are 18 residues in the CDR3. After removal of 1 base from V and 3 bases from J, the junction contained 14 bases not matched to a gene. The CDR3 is CSARVYIRGQGGTDTQYF. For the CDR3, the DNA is TGCAGTGCTAGAGTCTATATCCGGGGACAGGGTGGGACAGATACGCAGTATTTT.